Sequencing of this TCR beta chain was carried out in a study of T-cell reconstitution after alpha-beta-depleted transplantation in children. Whole-study findings and limits: Diversity and T-cell counts at one year after transplant derived mostly from new T cells.

V was pared by 2 bases and J by 0 bases, with 8 bases of the junction left unmatched. Germline lookup yields CDR1 DFQATT and CDR2 SNEGSKA (reference sequence). This CDR3 comprises 16 residues. A few counts support this clonotype. Its antigen is undetermined. It was with unique molecular identifiers that the TCRbeta library was prepared. TCRdb re-called the PCR reads with MiXCR, one entry per CDR3 protein. The table has about 580,000 distinct CDR3 sequences, 20% to 25% seen once. The specimen comprised PBMCs, mostly from graft donor cells, sampled 360 days after TCRalphabeta/CD19-depleted stem cell transplant. The sequence derives from a boy younger than two who had a stem cell transplant for acute myeloid leukemia, so the T cells may come from the graft donor. V and J are TRBV20-1 and TRBJ2-5; 8 bases fit TRBD1. The CDR3 loop reads CSARSDRGLYQETQYF. For the CDR3, the DNA is TGCAGTGCTAGAAGTGACAGGGGTCTGTACCAAGAGACCCAGTACTTC.